The 22 T cell receptor beta chains below were found in one sample sequenced in a study of response to subunit inactivated influenza vaccine. TCRdb passed the RT-PCR reads through MiXCR, listing each CDR3 protein once. The sample holds approximately 530,000 distinct CDR3 sequences, 6% to 9% seen once. The sample in question was PBMCs from blood, obtained less than 30 months after vaccination. The receptors shown here come from a man aged 50 to 75 who received an inactivated influenza vaccine.

This clonotype occurred a few times. This rearrangement joins TRBV20-1 to TRBJ2-7, with D uncertain. The CDR3 consists of 11 residues. Trimming removed 2 bases from V and 2 bases from J, with 4 bases in between. Germline V gene data show CDR1 as DFQATT and CDR2 as SNEGSKA (reference sequence). This CDR3 is CSARNTYEQYF. The CDR3 DNA reads as TGCAGTGCTAGAAATACCTACGAGCAGTACTTC.

This clonotype was picked up many times. The chain is built from TRBV12-3 or TRBV12-4 and TRBJ2-5; D may correspond to TRBD1 or TRBD2 (5 bases each). The CDR3 contains 13 residues. V was clipped by 7 bases and J by 5 bases, with 14 bases between them. The DNA of the CDR3 is TGTGCCAGCAAAACGGTAGGGACGGAGACCCAGTACTTC. Translation gives CASKTVGTETQYF.

This clonotype showed up just a few times. The chain carries TRBV15 and TRBJ1-5, with TRBD1 as a possible D gene (5 bases). The germline CDR1 and CDR2 sequences are LNHNV and YYDKDF (reference sequence). Trimming removed 1 base from V and 7 bases from J, with 11 bases in between. The CDR3 is 14 residues long. DNA for the CDR3: TGTGCCACCAGCAGAGTAGGGGAGAGGCAGCCCCAGCATTTT. This gives the protein CATSRVGERQPQHF.

This clonotype has at least ten counts. This chain links TRBV7-2 with TRBJ1-6; 7 bases line up with TRBD1. This CDR3 has 15 amino acids. V was pared by 1 base and J by 7 bases, with 4 bases of the junction left unmatched. CDR1 and CDR2 from the germline V gene are SGHTA and FQGNSA. The DNA for the CDR3 is TGTGCCAGCAGCTTAGGAGGGACAGTCAATTCACCCCTCCACTTT. This translates into CASSLGGTVNSPLHF.

The V call is TRBV11-2, the J call TRBJ2-3, with D tentatively TRBD2 (5 bases). The ends were cut back, 1 base at V and 4 bases at J, with 9 bases in the middle. Germline V gene data show CDR1 as SGHAT and CDR2 as FQNNGV. The CDR3 is 14 residues long. CDR3 nucleotide sequence: TGTGCCAGCAGCTTAGTTGGGAGCCCAGATACGCAGTATTTT. Translating gives CASSLVGSPDTQYF.

The chain combines TRBV6-5 with TRBJ1-1; D is unclear. Germline V gene lookup returns CDR1 MNHEY and CDR2 SVGAGI. V dropped 0 bases and J dropped 0 bases, with 11 bases sitting between them. The CDR3 is 16 residues long. CDR3 protein: CASSYSTVGMNTEAFF. The CDR3 region has the DNA TGTGCCAGCAGTTACTCGACCGTTGGTATGAACACTGAAGCTTTCTTT.

This clonotype has a count of ten or more. The gene calls are TRBV5-1 and TRBJ1-2; 10 bases fit TRBD1. This CDR3 is built from 14 residues. The germline V gene has CDR1 SGHRS and CDR2 YFSETQ. The junction had 3 bases not matched to a gene; V was cut back by 4 bases and J by 3 bases. The CDR3 DNA sequence: TGCGCCAGCAGCAGCGGGACAGGGGACTATGGCTACACCTTC. It encodes CASSSGTGDYGYTF.

This clonotype has a handful of counts. This chain uses TRBV15 with TRBJ2-1; the match to TRBD1 covers 7 bases. V gave up 7 bases and J gave up 0 bases; unmatched junction bases: 6. Germline CDR1 LNHNV, CDR2 YYDKDF (reference sequence). The CDR3 runs 15 residues. CDR3 in DNA: TGTGCCACCAACAGGGGTGGCCTCTCCTACAATGAGCAGTTCTTC. Its protein product is CATNRGGLSYNEQFF.

Only a few counts were recorded for this clonotype. The J gene is TRBJ1-6, the V gene TRBV18; D remains ambiguous. Trimming took off 3 bases at V and 7 bases at J, with 10 bases between the two ends. CDR3 length equals 14 residues. CDR1 KGHSH and CDR2 LQKENI come from the germline V gene. Here the CDR3 DNA reads TGTGCCAGCTCACCTGATCCCCGGAATTCACCCCTCCACTTT. It specifies CASSPDPRNSPLHF.

The rearrangement links TRBV20-1 to TRBJ2-6; 12 bases match TRBD1. V dropped 3 bases and J dropped 1; count of bases not matched to a gene: 7. CDR1 and CDR2 (germline): DFQATT, SNEGSKA (reference sequence). This CDR3 is built from 18 residues. The CDR3 spells CSARPRGQGASGANVLTF. The CDR3 nucleotides read TGCAGTGCTAGGCCCCGGGGACAGGGGGCATCTGGGGCCAACGTCCTGACTTTC.

This clonotype has only a few counts. This chain connects TRBV10-3 to TRBJ2-5; 8 nucleotides agree with TRBD2. Looked up from germline, CDR1 is ENHRY and CDR2 is SYGVKD. V dropped 5 bases and J dropped 2; count of bases not matched to a gene: 13. CDR3 length: 17 amino acids. The CDR3 is CAISNGPGREAQETQYF. The CDR3 region has the DNA TGTGCCATCAGTAACGGCCCGGGGCGGGAGGCACAAGAGACCCAGTACTTC.

The genes are TRBV7-9 and TRBJ2-3, with TRBD2 matching 8 bases. Looked up from germline, CDR1 is SEHNR and CDR2 is FQNEAQ (reference sequence). There are 16 residues in the CDR3. The V gene end was trimmed by 1 base and the J gene end by 4 bases; junction bases not matched to a gene: 7. Written as DNA, the CDR3 is TGTGCCAGCAGCTTAGTTAGCGGGGCGGGCGCAGATACGCAGTATTTT. This translates into CASSLVSGAGADTQYF.

The V and J genes are TRBV27 and TRBJ1-1, with a tentative D call TRBD1 (5 bases). Trimming left V 3 bases short and J 3 bases short, with 11 bases between. CDR3 length equals 14 residues. Germline values: CDR1 MNHEY, CDR2 SMNVEV (reference sequence). CDR3 region: CASSLRGWDTEAFF. The CDR3 nucleotides read TGTGCCAGCAGTTTGCGGGGGTGGGACACTGAAGCTTTCTTT.

Only a few counts were recorded for this clonotype. The chain combines TRBV20-1 with TRBJ2-3; D may be TRBD2 (5 bases). This CDR3 contains 17 residues. Germline V gives CDR1 DFQATT, CDR2 SNEGSKA (reference sequence). The germline V and J ends were trimmed by 0 bases and 3 bases, with 19 bases remaining between them. This CDR3 is CSARDPSGRRRTDTQYF. The DNA for the CDR3 is TGCAGTGCTAGAGATCCGAGCGGCAGGAGGAGGACAGATACGCAGTATTTT.

This clonotype was picked up a small number of times. This chain joins TRBV10-3 and TRBJ2-7; 7 bases align to TRBD2. The germline V gene encodes CDR1 ENHRY and CDR2 SYGVKD. There are 13 residues in the CDR3. The V segment lost 11 bases and the J segment 0 bases; nucleotides outside the gene matches: 7. CDR3 in amino acids: CAGRGVSSYEQYF. For the CDR3, the DNA is TGTGCCGGACGGGGGGTCAGCTCCTACGAGCAGTACTTC.

This clonotype has at least ten counts. V gene TRBV10-3 combines with J gene TRBJ2-1, with 7 nucleotides matching TRBD2. The CDR3 has 15 residues. Germline CDR1 ENHRY, CDR2 SYGVKD. The V and J ends lost 4 bases and 2 bases, in that order; junction bases with no gene match: 5. The CDR3 DNA reads as TGTGCCATCAGTGGGGGCGGGAGTACCTACAATGAGCAGTTCTTC. It encodes CAISGGGSTYNEQFF.

In regard to this clonotype: The junction and the germline gene differ at one end; a read error may be behind it. V and J are TRBV3-1 and TRBJ2-3; D unresolved. This CDR3 comprises 15 residues. In germline, CDR1 is LGHDT, CDR2 YNNKEL (reference sequence). This CDR3 is CASCKQLPCTHTQYF. The CDR3 DNA follows: TGTGCCAGCTGCAAGCAGCTCCCTTGCACACATACGCAGTATTTT.

This clonotype was seen repeatedly, ten times or more. The chain couples TRBV10-3 to TRBJ1-4; possible D gene TRBD1, 5 bases. The CDR3 covers 13 residues. Per the germline V gene, CDR1 is ENHRY and CDR2 is SYGVKD. The V and J ends lost 10 bases and 0 bases respectively, with 9 bases between them. CDR3 region: CATAGPTNEKLFF. The CDR3 coding sequence is TGTGCCACCGCGGGGCCAACTAATGAAAAACTGTTTTTT.

The chain is built from TRBV6-1 and TRBJ1-4; D may be TRBD1 (5 bases). This CDR3 has 16 amino acids. Germline V lookup: CDR1 MNHNS, CDR2 SASEGT. Trimming took off 10 bases at V and 0 bases at J, with 18 bases between the two ends. Here the CDR3 DNA reads TGTGCCACCTCAAGGGGCGGACCGACAACTAATGAAAAACTGTTTTTT. Protein sequence: CATSRGGPTTNEKLFF.

The sample holds many counts of this clonotype. J is TRBJ2-3 and V is TRBV7-8; unclear D gene. CDR3 length equals 18 residues. Trimming left V 5 bases short and J 2 bases short, with 23 bases between. The germline V gene encodes CDR1 SGHVS and CDR2 FQNEAQ. CDR3 bases: TGTGCCAGCAGCCTTCCAGTACGGTTAAGAAGATTCACAGATACGCAGTATTTT. It codes for CASSLPVRLRRFTDTQYF.

CDR3 amino acids: CASSLTRDHEQYF. As DNA, the CDR3 is TGTGCCAGCAGCTTAACGAGGGACCACGAGCAGTACTTC. The chain joins TRBV7-3 to TRBJ2-7; D is possibly TRBD1 or TRBD2 (5 bases each). Germline CDR1 and CDR2: SGHTA and FQGTGA. The CDR3 covers 13 residues. With 0 bases removed from V and 5 bases from J, the gap between germline ends came to 8 bases.

The genes are TRBV28 and TRBJ1-4, with D hard to call. The V gene lost 6 bases and the J gene lost 0 bases, with 11 bases spanning the gap. This CDR3 comprises 15 residues. Germline assignment: CDR1 MDHEN and CDR2 SYDVKM. Here the CDR3 reads CASRILDATNEKLFF. The CDR3, as DNA: TGTGCCAGCAGAATCTTAGATGCAACTAATGAAAAACTGTTTTTT.